This T cell receptor beta chain was obtained from a study of T-cell memory formation after mild COVID-19. TCRdb reanalysed the 5' RACE reads using MiXCR and keeps one entry per CDR3 protein. The sample lists about 610,000 distinct CDR3 sequences, roughly a sixth occurring once. Germline V gene lookup returns CDR1 SQVTM and CDR2 ANQGSEA. Trimming left V 2 bases short and J 1 base short, with 12 bases between. The CDR3 spans 14 residues. The V call is TRBV29-1, the J call TRBJ2-7, with D tentatively TRBD1 or TRBD2 (5 bases each). This clonotype was sampled from an adult woman who had mild COVID-19 (a few samples of this study predate the infection). Cell type and time point are not known. The sequencing input was PBMCs or a T cell subset sorted from them (not recorded which). The CDR3 DNA sequence: TGCAGCGTTGAATCTGAGGGGCCTTCCTACGAGCAGTACTTC. Its translation: CSVESEGPSYEQYF.